This is a list of T cell receptor beta chains from one sample in a study of T-cell reconstitution after alpha-beta-depleted transplantation in children. Using its own MiXCR run on the PCR reads, TCRdb lists one record per CDR3 protein. The data contain roughly 300,000 distinct CDR3 sequences, 9.5% to 10% of them singletons. The sequencing used PBMCs from the stem cell graft donor, collected from the stem cell graft. The receptors were sampled from a human donor who donated a stem cell graft to a child with SCID. The CDR3 runs from the conserved cysteine through the conserved F or W. Each record gives: J gene, V gene, D gene, clone size, CDR3 DNA, CDR3 protein. The D gene is left open where the match is weak. Size is stated for part of the rows, as once, few or many counts, or as a class when the clone is expanded.

>TRBJ2-7|TRBV29-1|TRBD1|.
TGCAGCGCTCAAAAGGACAGGAATTACGAGCAGTACTTC
CSAQKDRNYEQYF
>TRBJ1-1|TRBV9|.|.
TGTGCCAGCAGCGTATCAGCGGGAGGGACTGAAGCTTTCTTT
CASSVSAGGTEAFF
>TRBJ2-5|TRBV6-5|TRBD2|.
TGTGCCAGCAGTTCGGGAGGGTCCCAAGAGACCCAGTACTTC
CASSSGGSQETQYF
>TRBJ1-1|TRBV10-1|.|.
TGCGCCAGCAGTCGGAACCGGGCGAGCACTGAAGCTTTCTTT
CASSRNRASTEAFF
>TRBJ1-5|TRBV6-5|.|.
TGTGCCAGCAGTTATACGACAGGAACCCCCAATCAGCCCCAGCATTTT
CASSYTTGTPNQPQHF
>TRBJ2-1|TRBV5-1|.|few
TGCGCCAGCAGCTTGACGGGGGCCCAATACAATGAGCAGTTCTTC
CASSLTGAQYNEQFF
>TRBJ2-3|TRBV27|TRBD2|.
TGTGCCAGCAGTTTATCAGCGGGGGGGCCATCAGATACGCAGTATTTT
CASSLSAGGPSDTQYF
>TRBJ1-5|TRBV7-2|.|few
TGTGCCAGCAGCTTACTCGGGCAGGGAAAACAGCCCCAGCATTTT
CASSLLGQGKQPQHF
>TRBJ2-1|TRBV7-9|TRBD1|.
TGTGCCAGCAGGCCGACAGGGTGGGATGAGCAGTTCTTC
CASRPTGWDEQFF
>TRBJ2-1|TRBV2|TRBD2|many
TGTGCCAGCAGTGCAGGACTAGCGGGGGGGATCAATGAGCAGTTCTTC
CASSAGLAGGINEQFF
>TRBJ1-1|TRBV10-3|TRBD1|.
TGTGCCGCACGACAGGGGGTCGGGAACACTGAAGCTTTCTTT
CAARQGVGNTEAFF
>TRBJ2-5|TRBV7-8|.|many
TGTGCCAGCAGCTTAAGTTTGGCAGACCAAGAGACCCAGTACTTC
CASSLSLADQETQYF
>TRBJ2-1|TRBV10-2|TRBD2|.
TGCGCCAGCAAAACAGCGGGGGGGCCGGGGAATGAGCAGTTCTTC
CASKTAGGPGNEQFF
>TRBJ2-3|TRBV2|TRBD1|.
TGTGCCAGCAGAGAGACAGGGGTGGTAGATACGCAGTATTTT
CASRETGVVDTQYF
>TRBJ2-3|TRBV15|TRBD1|many
TGTGCCACCAGCACAGGACAGGGGAACACAGATACGCAGTATTTT
CATSTGQGNTDTQYF
>TRBJ1-2|TRBV6-1|.|few
TGTGCCAGCAGGCTAGAATGGGGAGGCTACACCTTC
CASRLEWGGYTF
>TRBJ2-2|TRBV12-3/TRBV12-4|.|few
TGTGCCAGCAGTTTCGTGGACACCGGGGAGCTGTTTTTT
CASSFVDTGELFF
>TRBJ1-1|TRBV20-1|.|few
TGCAGTGCTAGAGAGCCCCGGGGGGACACTGAAGCTTTCTTT
CSAREPRGDTEAFF
>TRBJ2-1|TRBV3-1|TRBD2|.
TGTGCCAGCAGCCAAGCATTTGATAGCGGGGGAATAAATGAGCAGTTCTTC
CASSQAFDSGGINEQFF